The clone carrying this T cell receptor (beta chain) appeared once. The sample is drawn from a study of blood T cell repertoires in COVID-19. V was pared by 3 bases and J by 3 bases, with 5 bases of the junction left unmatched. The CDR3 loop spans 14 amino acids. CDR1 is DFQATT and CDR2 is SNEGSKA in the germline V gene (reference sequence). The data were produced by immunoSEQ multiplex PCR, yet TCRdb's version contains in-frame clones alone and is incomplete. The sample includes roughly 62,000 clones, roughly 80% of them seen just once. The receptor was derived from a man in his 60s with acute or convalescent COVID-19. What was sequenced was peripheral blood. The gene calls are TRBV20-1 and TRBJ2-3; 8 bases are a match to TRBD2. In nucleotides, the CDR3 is TGCAGTGCTAGTCCCAGCGGGAGAACAGATACGCAGTATTTT. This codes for CSASPSGRTDTQYF.